The clone carrying this TCR beta chain was seen a handful of times. Antigen specificity is unknown. The data are from a study of identical twins. Notes on the study in general: Some out-of-frame alpha sequences were shared by twins, and these showed excess low generation probability. The authors drew conclusions from cross-sectional statistical analysis rather than following the same donors.

Template switching, a step in the protocol, added a universal primer site, and cDNA carried unique molecular identifiers. From the 5' RACE reads, TCRdb called clonotypes with MiXCR, one entry per CDR3 protein. Of 210,000 or so distinct CDR3 sequences in the sample, 6% to 9% were seen once. This same sample was also taken into another study, of yellow fever vaccine responses in identical twins.

This receptor was identified in a woman aged 18 to 35 in good health. The material sequenced was memory (CD45RO+) T cells sorted from blood.

CDR3 sequence reads: CASSFYPGQGEETQYF. CDR3 nucleotides: TGTGCCAGCAGCTTTTACCCGGGACAGGGCGAAGAGACCCAGTACTTC. The chain uses TRBV5-4 and TRBJ2-5; 9 bases are shared with TRBD1. Germline V gene data show CDR1 as SGHNT and CDR2 as YYREEE (reference sequence). The CDR3 runs to 16 residues. J gave up 3 bases and V 2 bases, and 8 bases lay outside the gene matches.